The 12 T cell receptor beta chains given below trace back to one sample, sequenced in a study of cytomegalovirus exposure and HLA in healthy donors. The PCR was carried out with 60 Vbeta primers and 13 Jbeta primers. The data were produced by immunoSEQ multiplex PCR, yet TCRdb's version contains in-frame clones alone and is incomplete. The table shows about 250,000 clones, with 85% to 95% occurring only once. The sample was PBMCs. The source of these receptors is a girl aged 2 to 10 in good health and CMV-seronegative.

The rearrangement links TRBV25-1 to TRBJ2-1; 10 bases match TRBD2. V trimming: 4 bases; J trimming: 6 bases; junction bases outside the gene matches: 6. In germline, CDR1 is MGHDK, CDR2 SYGVNS. The CDR3 runs to 15 residues. The CDR3 is CASSAPGTSVNEQFF. As DNA, the CDR3 is TGTGCCAGCAGTGCACCCGGGACTAGCGTCAATGAGCAGTTCTTC.

The genes are TRBV2 and TRBJ1-5; 11 bases are shared with TRBD1. With V trimmed by 7 bases and J by 6 bases, 8 bases remained unmatched. This CDR3 comprises 15 residues. Germline V gene sequence: CDR1 SNHLY, CDR2 FYNNEI. CDR3 bases: TGTGCCAGCATTCCAGGACAGGGGGCTTTTCAGCCCCAGCATTTT. It codes for CASIPGQGAFQPQHF.

The chain is built from TRBV5-1 and TRBJ1-5, with D possibly TRBD1 on 6 matching bases. The CDR3 length is 15 residues. Germline loops: CDR1 SGHRS, CDR2 YFSETQ. V dropped 2 bases and J dropped 5 bases, with 14 bases sitting between them. CDR3 region: CASSLQGGYDQPQHF. CDR3 DNA: TGCGCCAGCAGCTTACAGGGCGGGTATGATCAGCCCCAGCATTTT.

The rearrangement joins TRBV11-2 to TRBJ1-4, with D possibly matching TRBD1 (5 bases). CDR1 is SGHAT, CDR2 FQNNGV, per germline. V was cut by 5 bases and J by 8 bases, with 18 bases left in between. CDR3 length equals 15 residues. In DNA form, the CDR3 reads TGTGCCAGCAGCCCCTATTGGGGCGGTGAGGAAAAACTGTTTTTT. Its translation is CASSPYWGGEEKLFF.

The chain recombines TRBV12-5 with TRBJ2-3; no clear D. V dropped 5 bases and J dropped 2 bases, with 8 bases sitting between them. Germline assignment: CDR1 LGHNT and CDR2 FRNRAP. The CDR3 has 13 amino acids. The CDR3, as DNA: TGTGCTAGTGGTCCCCCAAACACAGATACGCAGTATTTT. It translates to CASGPPNTDTQYF. Full variable domain (rest looked up from reference TRBV12-5 and TRBJ2-3): DARVTQTPRHKVTEMGQEVTMRCQPILGHNTVFWYRQTMMQGLELLAYFRNRAPLDDSGMPKDRFSAEMPDATLATLKIQPSEPRDSAVYFCASGPPNTDTQYFGPGTRLTVL.

Only one count was recorded for this clone. The chain combines TRBV2 with TRBJ1-6; TRBD1 matches at 7 bases. In germline, CDR1 is SNHLY, CDR2 FYNNEI. V trimming: 5 bases; J trimming: 0 bases; junction bases outside the gene matches: 7. The length of the CDR3 is 17 residues. The CDR3 bases are TGTGCCAGCAGTATCGGGACAGCCTTCTCCTATAATTCACCCCTCCACTTT. Translating gives CASSIGTAFSYNSPLHF.

The chain has TRBV15 and TRBJ1-6; no firm D call. From germline, CDR1 is LNHNV and CDR2 YYDKDF (reference sequence). The CDR3 runs 12 residues. V dropped 3 bases and J dropped 11 bases, with 8 bases sitting between them. The CDR3 nucleotides read TGTGCCACCAGCAGGGATCAGGCACCCCTCCACTTT. Translation: CATSRDQAPLHF.

This chain uses TRBV5-5 with TRBJ1-3; perhaps TRBD1 as D (6 bases). The CDR3 runs 16 residues. Germline V gene lookup returns CDR1 SGHKS and CDR2 YYEKEE (reference sequence). Trimming shortened V by 2 bases and J by 0 bases, and 12 bases separated the two germline ends. Here the CDR3 reads CASSLGDTYSGNTIYF. CDR3 sequence (DNA): TGTGCCAGCAGCTTAGGGGACACATACTCTGGAAACACCATATATTTT.

CDR3 amino acids: CASSAATGRLNEKLFF. For the CDR3, the DNA is TGTGCCAGCAGTGCCGCGACAGGGAGACTTAATGAAAAACTGTTTTTT. The chain is built from TRBV28 and TRBJ1-4, with TRBD1 identical over 7 bases. Trimming cost V 5 bases and J 4 bases; bases outside gene matches: 10. The germline V gene has CDR1 MDHEN and CDR2 SYDVKM. This CDR3 region has 16 residues.

The chain's CDR3 is CASSYGKTMNTEAFF. The CDR3 coding sequence is TGTGCCAGTAGTTACGGGAAAACCATGAACACTGAAGCTTTCTTT. The chain employs TRBV19 and TRBJ1-1; D not certain. Germline CDR1 and CDR2: LNHDA and SQIVND (reference sequence). CDR3 size: 15 residues. The V end lost 5 bases, the J end lost 0 bases, and 13 bases lay between the germline ends.

The rearrangement links TRBV5-6 to TRBJ1-2; 9 bases match TRBD1. CDR3 length: 15 residues. Trimming at V came to 0 bases and at J to 4 bases, leaving 4 bases not matched to a gene. Germline V lookup: CDR1 SGHDT, CDR2 YYEEEE. CDR3: CASSLATGGSYGYTF. The CDR3 DNA sequence: TGTGCCAGCAGCTTGGCGACAGGGGGGTCCTATGGCTACACCTTC.

The chain joins TRBV5-4 to TRBJ1-6; D gene unclear. Germline V CDR1 and CDR2: SGHNT, YYREEE (reference sequence). The CDR3 is made up of 15 amino acids. Trimming pared 6 bases from V and 3 bases from J, leaving 13 bases between. The CDR3 DNA reads as TGTGCCAGCAACCTAGGAGGTCTCTATAATTCACCCCTCCACTTT. As protein: CASNLGGLYNSPLHF.